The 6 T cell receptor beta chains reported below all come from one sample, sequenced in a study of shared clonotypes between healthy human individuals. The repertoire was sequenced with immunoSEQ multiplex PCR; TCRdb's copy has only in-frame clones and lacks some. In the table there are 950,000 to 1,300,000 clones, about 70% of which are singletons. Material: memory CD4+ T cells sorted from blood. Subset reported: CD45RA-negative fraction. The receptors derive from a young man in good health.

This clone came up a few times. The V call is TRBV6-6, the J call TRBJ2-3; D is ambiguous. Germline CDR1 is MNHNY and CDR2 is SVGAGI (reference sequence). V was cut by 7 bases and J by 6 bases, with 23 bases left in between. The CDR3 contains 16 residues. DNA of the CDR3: TGTGCCAGCACAATACGAGGAGTAAGTTTAGGTGATACGCAGTATTTT. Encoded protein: CASTIRGVSLGDTQYF.

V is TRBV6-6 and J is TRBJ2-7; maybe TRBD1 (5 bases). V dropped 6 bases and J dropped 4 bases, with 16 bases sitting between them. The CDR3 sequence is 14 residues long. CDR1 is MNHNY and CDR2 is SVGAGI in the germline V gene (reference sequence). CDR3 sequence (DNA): TGTGCCAGCAGGAAAAATCAAGGGGTTTACGAGCAGTACTTC. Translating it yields CASRKNQGVYEQYF.

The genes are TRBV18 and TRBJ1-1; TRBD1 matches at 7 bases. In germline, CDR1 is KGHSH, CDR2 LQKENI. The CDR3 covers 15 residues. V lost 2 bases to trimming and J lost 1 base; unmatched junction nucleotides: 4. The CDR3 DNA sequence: TGTGCCAGCTCACCAGGGACAGCAAGGAACACTGAAGCTTTCTTT. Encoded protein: CASSPGTARNTEAFF.

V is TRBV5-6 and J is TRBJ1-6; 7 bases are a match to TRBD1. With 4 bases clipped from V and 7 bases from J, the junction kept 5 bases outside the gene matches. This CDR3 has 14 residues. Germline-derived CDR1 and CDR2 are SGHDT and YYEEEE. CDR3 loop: CASSQTGANSPLHF. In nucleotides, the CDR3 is TGTGCCAGCAGCCAAACAGGGGCAAATTCACCCCTCCACTTT.

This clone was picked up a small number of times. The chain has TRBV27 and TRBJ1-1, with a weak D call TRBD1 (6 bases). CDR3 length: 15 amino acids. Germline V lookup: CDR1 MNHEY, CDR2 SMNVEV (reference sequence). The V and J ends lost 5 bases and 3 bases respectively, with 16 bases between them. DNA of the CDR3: TGTGCCAGCAGTCGGACATCCCAGGGGCACACTGAAGCTTTCTTT. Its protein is CASSRTSQGHTEAFF.

The CDR3 is CASSQTLAGYNEQFF. As DNA, the CDR3 is TGTGCCAGCAGCCAGACACTAGCGGGGTACAATGAGCAGTTCTTC. The chain carries TRBV7-2 and TRBJ2-1; the match to TRBD2 covers 10 bases. The CDR3 length is 15 residues. The J segment lost 4 bases and the V segment lost 5 bases, leaving 5 bases of the junction unmatched. Looked up from germline, CDR1 is SGHTA and CDR2 is FQGNSA.